The sequence of this TCR beta chain was determined in a study of T cell changes during pregnancy in multiple sclerosis (dated by TCRdb to the late 2010s). For the wider study: The study looked at changes in the T cell repertoire across pregnancy in women with multiple sclerosis.

The library was built by means of the immunoSEQ multiplex PCR assay. In TCRdb, the immuneACCESS table is reduced to in-frame sequences with V and J assigned. These tables do not hold every clone; where another copy was compared, an unresolved V gene accounts for under half, and the others remain unexplained. The sample contains 30,000 or so clones, more than 75% of them found a single time. The ten largest make up around 7.9% of the sample. The V and J ends are trimmed by 2 bases and 4 bases, leaving 6 bases between them. CDR3 length: 14 amino acids, cysteine to phenylalanine. Only the CDR3 DNA is retained, 42 bases long and in frame from the first base. Sequences SEHNR (CDR1) and FQNEAQ (CDR2) are obtained from the germline V gene (reference sequence). Concerning this clone itself: The target of this receptor is not known. Base qualities are missing; no much larger clone stands one base away.

The starting material was CD8+ T cells from peripheral blood mononuclear cells, obtained after pregnancy. This TCR was recovered from a female donor with multiple sclerosis, enrolled in a pregnancy study. The chain joins TRBV7-9 to TRBJ1-6, with no confident D gene call. The CDR3 in this case is CASSLTQYNSPLHF. The sequenced DNA: TGTGCCAGCAGCTTAACACAGTATAATTCACCCCTCCACTTT.